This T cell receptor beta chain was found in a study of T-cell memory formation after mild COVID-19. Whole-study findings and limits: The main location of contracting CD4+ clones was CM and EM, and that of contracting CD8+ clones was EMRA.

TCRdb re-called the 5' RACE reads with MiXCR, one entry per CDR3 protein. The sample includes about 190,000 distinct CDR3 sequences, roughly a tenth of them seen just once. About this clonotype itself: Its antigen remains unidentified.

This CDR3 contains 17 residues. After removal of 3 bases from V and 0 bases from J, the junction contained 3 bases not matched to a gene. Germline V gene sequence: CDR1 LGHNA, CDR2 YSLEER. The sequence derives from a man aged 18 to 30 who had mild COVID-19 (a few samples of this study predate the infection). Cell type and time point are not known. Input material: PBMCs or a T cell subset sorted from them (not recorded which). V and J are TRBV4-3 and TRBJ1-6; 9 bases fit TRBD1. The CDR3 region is CASSQGTGSSYNSPLHF. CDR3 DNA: TGCGCCAGCAGCCAGGGGACAGGGAGCTCCTATAATTCACCCCTCCACTTT.